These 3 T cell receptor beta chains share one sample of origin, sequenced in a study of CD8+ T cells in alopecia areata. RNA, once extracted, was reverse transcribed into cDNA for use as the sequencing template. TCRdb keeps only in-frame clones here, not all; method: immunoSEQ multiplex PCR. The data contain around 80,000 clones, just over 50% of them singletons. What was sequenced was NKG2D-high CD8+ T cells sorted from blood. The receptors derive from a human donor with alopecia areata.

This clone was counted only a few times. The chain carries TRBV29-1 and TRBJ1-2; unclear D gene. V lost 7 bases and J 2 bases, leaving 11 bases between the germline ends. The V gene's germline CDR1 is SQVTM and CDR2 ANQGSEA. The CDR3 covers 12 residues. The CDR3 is CSADLQNYGYTF. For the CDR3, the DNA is TGCAGCGCAGACCTACAGAACTATGGCTACACCTTC.

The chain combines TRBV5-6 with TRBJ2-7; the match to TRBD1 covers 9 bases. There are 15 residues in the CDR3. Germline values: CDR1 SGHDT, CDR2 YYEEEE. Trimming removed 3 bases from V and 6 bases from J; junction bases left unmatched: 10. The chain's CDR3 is CASSSARTGESEQYF. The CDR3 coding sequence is TGTGCCAGCAGCTCCGCTAGGACAGGGGAAAGCGAGCAGTACTTC.

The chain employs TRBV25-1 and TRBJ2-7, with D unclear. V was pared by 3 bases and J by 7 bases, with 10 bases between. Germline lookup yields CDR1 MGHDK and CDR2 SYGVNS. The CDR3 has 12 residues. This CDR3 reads CASSETNQEQYF. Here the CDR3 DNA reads TGTGCCAGCAGTGAGACCAACCAGGAGCAGTACTTC.